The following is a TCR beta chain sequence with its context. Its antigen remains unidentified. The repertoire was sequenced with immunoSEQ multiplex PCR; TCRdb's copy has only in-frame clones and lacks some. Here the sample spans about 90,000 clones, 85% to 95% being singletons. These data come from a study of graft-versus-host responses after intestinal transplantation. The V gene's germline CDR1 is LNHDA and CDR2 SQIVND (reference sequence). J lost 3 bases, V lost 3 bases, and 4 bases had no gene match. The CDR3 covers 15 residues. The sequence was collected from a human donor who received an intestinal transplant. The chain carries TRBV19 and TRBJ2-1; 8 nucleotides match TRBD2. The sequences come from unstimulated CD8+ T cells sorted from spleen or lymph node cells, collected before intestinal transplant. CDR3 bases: TGTGCCAGTAGTATTGCAGCGGGAGACTACAATGAGCAGTTCTTC. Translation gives CASSIAAGDYNEQFF.